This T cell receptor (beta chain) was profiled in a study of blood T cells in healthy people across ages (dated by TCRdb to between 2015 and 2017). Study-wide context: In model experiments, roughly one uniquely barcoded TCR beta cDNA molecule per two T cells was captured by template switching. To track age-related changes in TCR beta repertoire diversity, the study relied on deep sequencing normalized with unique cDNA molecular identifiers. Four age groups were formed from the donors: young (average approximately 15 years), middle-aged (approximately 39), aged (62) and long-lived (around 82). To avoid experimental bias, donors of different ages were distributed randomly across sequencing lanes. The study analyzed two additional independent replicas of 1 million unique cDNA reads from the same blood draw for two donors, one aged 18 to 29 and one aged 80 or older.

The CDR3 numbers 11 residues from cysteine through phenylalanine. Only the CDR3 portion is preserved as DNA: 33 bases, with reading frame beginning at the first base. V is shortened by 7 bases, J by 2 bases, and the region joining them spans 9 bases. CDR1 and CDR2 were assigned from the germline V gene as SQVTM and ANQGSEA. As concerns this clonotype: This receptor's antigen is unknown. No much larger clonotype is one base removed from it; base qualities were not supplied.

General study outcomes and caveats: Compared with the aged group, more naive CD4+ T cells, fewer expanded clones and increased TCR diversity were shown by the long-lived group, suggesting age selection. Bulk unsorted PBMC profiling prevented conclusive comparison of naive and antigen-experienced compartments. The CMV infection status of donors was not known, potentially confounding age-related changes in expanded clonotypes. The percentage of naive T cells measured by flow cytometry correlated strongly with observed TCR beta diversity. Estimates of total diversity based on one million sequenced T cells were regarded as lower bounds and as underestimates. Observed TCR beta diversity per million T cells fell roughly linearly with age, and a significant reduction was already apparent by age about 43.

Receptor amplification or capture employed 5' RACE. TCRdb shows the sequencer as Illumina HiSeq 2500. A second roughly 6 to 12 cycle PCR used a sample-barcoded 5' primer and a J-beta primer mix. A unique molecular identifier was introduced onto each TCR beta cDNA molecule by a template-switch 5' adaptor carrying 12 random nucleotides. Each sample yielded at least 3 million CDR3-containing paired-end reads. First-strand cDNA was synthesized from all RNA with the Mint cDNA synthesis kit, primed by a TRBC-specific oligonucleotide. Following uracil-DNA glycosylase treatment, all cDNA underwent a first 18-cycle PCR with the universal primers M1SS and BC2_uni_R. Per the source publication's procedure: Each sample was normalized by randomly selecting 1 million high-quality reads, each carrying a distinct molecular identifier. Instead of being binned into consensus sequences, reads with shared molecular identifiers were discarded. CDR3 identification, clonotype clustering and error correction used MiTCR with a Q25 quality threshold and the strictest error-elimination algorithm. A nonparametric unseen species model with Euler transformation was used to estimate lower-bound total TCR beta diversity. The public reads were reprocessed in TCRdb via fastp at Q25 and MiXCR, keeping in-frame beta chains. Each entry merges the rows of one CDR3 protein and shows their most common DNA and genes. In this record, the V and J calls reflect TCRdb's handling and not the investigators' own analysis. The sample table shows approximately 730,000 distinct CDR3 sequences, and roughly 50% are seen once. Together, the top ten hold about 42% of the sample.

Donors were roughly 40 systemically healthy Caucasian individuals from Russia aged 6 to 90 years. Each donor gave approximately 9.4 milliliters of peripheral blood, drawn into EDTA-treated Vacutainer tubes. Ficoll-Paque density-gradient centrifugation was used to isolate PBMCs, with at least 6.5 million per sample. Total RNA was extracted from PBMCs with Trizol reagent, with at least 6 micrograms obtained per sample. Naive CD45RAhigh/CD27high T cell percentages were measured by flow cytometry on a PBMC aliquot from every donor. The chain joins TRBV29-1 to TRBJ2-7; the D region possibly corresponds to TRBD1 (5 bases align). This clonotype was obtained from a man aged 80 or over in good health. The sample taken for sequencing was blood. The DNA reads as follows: TGCAGCGCCCGACAGACCTACGAGCAGTACTTC. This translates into CSARQTYEQYF.